This T cell receptor beta chain stems from a study of blood T cells in healthy people across ages. Study findings and constraints: Higher naive T cell percentage went strongly together with higher TCR beta diversity.

Per the germline V gene, CDR1 is SGDLS and CDR2 is YYNGEE. There are 15 residues in the CDR3. V shed 3 bases and J shed 3 bases, with 13 bases lying between them. Primed by a sample-barcoded 5' primer and a J-beta primer mix, a second PCR proceeded for about 7 to 11 cycles. MiXCR, applied by TCRdb to the 5' RACE reads, yields one record per CDR3 protein. The sample yields just under 900,000 distinct CDR3 sequences, 25% to 35% seen once. Concerning this clonotype itself: Antigen: not known.

The V gene is TRBV9, the J gene TRBJ1-3; possible D gene TRBD1, 6 bases. Sequences were obtained from blood. This receptor was identified in a woman aged 80 or over in good health. CDR3 bases: TGTGCCAGCAGCGGAGGGACAAATAATGGAAACACCATATATTTT. It is translated as CASSGGTNNGNTIYF.